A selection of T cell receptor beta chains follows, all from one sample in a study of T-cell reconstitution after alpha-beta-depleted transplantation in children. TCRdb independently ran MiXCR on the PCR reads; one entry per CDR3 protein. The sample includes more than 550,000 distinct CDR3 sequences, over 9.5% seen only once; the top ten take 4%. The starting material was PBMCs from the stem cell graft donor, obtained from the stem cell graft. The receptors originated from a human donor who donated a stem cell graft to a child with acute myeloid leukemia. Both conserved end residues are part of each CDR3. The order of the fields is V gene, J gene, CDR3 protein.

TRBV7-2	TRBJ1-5	CASSLDGGLQPQHF
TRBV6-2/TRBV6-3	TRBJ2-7	CASSYLQGSEQYF
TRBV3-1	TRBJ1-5	CASSLGQGLQPQHF
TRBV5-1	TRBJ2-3	CASSFGTGSQDTQYF
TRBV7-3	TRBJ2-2	CASRKRETGELFF
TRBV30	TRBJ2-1	CACRDRGYNEQFF
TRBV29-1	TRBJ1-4	CSVELPQGAGSEKLFF
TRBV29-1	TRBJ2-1	CSVEVRLAGGYNEQFF
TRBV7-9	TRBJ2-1	CASSLGTGKTYEQFF
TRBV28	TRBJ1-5	CASSSTNRGLANQPQHF
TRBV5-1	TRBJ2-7	CASSSQGLYEQYF
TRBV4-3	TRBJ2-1	CASSRDLDEQFF
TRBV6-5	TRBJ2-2	CASSYPAGTGGELFF
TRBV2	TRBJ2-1	CASSVVRGLVGQSSYNEQFF
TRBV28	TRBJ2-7	CASSRTGGSYEQYF